A selection of T cell receptor beta chains follows, all from one sample in a study of CD8 T cells in Susac syndrome. Using its own MiXCR run on the immunoSEQ multiplex PCR reads, TCRdb lists one record per CDR3 protein. Of about 300,000 distinct CDR3 sequences in the sample, just over 90% were seen once. Source material: CD4+ T cells from PBMCs. The receptor set was obtained from a human donor with multiple sclerosis. CDR3s include the opening cysteine and the closing phenylalanine or tryptophan. A D gene is named only where the DNA matches it firmly. The size field is filled for only some rows; it gives once, few, many or a size class.

>NA|TRBJ1-6|TRBV2|NA
TGTGCCAGCAGTGAAGAGGTAGGACGAAGTTCACCCCTCCACTTT
CASSEEVGRSSPLHF
>NA|TRBJ1-3|TRBV18|NA
TGTGCCAGCTCACCACCCGCGGCCGGTCAAAACACCATATATTTT
CASSPPAAGQNTIYF
>NA|TRBJ2-7|TRBV29-1|TRBD1
TGCAGCGCACCCGGGACAGGGCTCGTTTGGGACGAGCAGTACTTC
CSAPGTGLVWDEQYF
>once|TRBJ2-7|TRBV27|TRBD1
TGTGCCAGCAGTTTACAGGGACAGCCCTACGAGCAGTACTTC
CASSLQGQPYEQYF
>NA|TRBJ1-5|TRBV18|TRBD1
TGTGCCAGCTCGACGACAGGGTCTGGAGGCAATCAGCCCCAGCATTTT
CASSTTGSGGNQPQHF
>NA|TRBJ1-5|TRBV7-2|NA
TGTGCCAGCAGCTCCCGTCAGAATCAGCCCCAGCATTTT
CASSSRQNQPQHF
>NA|TRBJ2-3|TRBV29-1|TRBD1
TGCAGCATTCGACCGGGACAGACTTTGGAGGGCACAGATACGCAGTATTTT
CSIRPGQTLEGTDTQYF
>NA|TRBJ2-3|TRBV3-1|TRBD2
TGTGCCAGCAGTTTGCGGGGGGGCACAGATACGCAGTATTTT
CASSLRGGTDTQYF
>NA|TRBJ1-2|TRBV21-1|NA
TGTGCCATCAATAGGGACGGAATTTTCTACACCTTC
CAINRDGIFYTF
>NA|TRBJ1-1|TRBV11-2|NA
TGTGCCAGCAGACGGGGGGAACGGCGCGGTGAAGCTTTCTTT
CASRRGERRGEAFF
>NA|TRBJ2-5|TRBV9|NA
TGTGCCAGCAGCGTAGGGGTAGCGGTATACCAAGAGACCCAGTACTTC
CASSVGVAVYQETQYF
>NA|TRBJ2-5|TRBV9|NA
TGTGCCAGCAGCGTCAACTACGGGACTCAAGAGACCCAGTACTTC
CASSVNYGTQETQYF
>NA|TRBJ2-2|TRBV4-3|TRBD1
TGCGCCAGCAGCCTTTTGGACAGGTCAACCGGGGAGCTGTTTTTT
CASSLLDRSTGELFF
>NA|TRBJ1-2|TRBV20-1|NA
TGCAGTGCTAGCAATCCCACGAGGAACTATGGCTACACCTTC
CSASNPTRNYGYTF
>NA|TRBJ2-1|TRBV7-2|TRBD2
TGTGCCAGCAGCTTAGCACCGACTAGCGGGTTGTTCTTC
CASSLAPTSGLFF
>NA|TRBJ2-1|TRBV7-2|NA
TGTGCCAGCAGCTTAGACCCTGATTGGGATGAGCAGTTCTTC
CASSLDPDWDEQFF
>NA|TRBJ2-7|TRBV19|NA
TGTGCCAGTAGTAAGGCCCACAGGGAGGCCTACGAGCAGTACTTC
CASSKAHREAYEQYF
>once|TRBJ1-5|TRBV20-1|NA
TGCAGTGCTAGAGATCCGGACAACAATCAGCCCCAGCATTTT
CSARDPDNNQPQHF
>NA|TRBJ1-5|TRBV19|TRBD1
TGTGCCAGTAGTCCCGGGGACAGGGGATGGGATCAGCCCCAGCATTTT
CASSPGDRGWDQPQHF
>NA|TRBJ2-3|TRBV15|NA
TGTGCCACCAGCAGCGTTATTGGGCCTACAGATACGCAGTATTTT
CATSSVIGPTDTQYF
>NA|TRBJ2-7|TRBV18|NA
TGTGCCAGCTCACAAGCCTCCTTAGGGGAGCAGTACTTC
CASSQASLGEQYF
>once|TRBJ1-5|TRBV30|NA
TGTGCCTGGAGTGCCACAAACGGACAGCAGCCCCAGCATTTT
CAWSATNGQQPQHF
>NA|TRBJ2-3|TRBV20-1|TRBD1
TGCAGTGCCCCGGACAGGATGGGGCCCGGGGTCACGCAGTATTTT
CSAPDRMGPGVTQYF
>NA|TRBJ2-3|TRBV7-9|NA
TGTGCCAGCAGCCTATACGGGGAGAGCACAGATACGCAGTATTTT
CASSLYGESTDTQYF
>NA|TRBJ2-1|TRBV5-1|TRBD2
TGCGCCAGCAGCCTAGCGGGAGATCTCGGCAATGAGCAGTTCTTC
CASSLAGDLGNEQFF
>once|TRBJ2-1|TRBV29-1|NA
TGCAGCGTGGCGCCCAGCTATGAGCAGTTCTTC
CSVAPSYEQFF
>NA|TRBJ1-6|TRBV12-3/TRBV12-4|TRBD1
TGTGCCAGCAGGTCGACAGGGTTCCGATCACCCCTCCACTTT
CASRSTGFRSPLHF
>NA|TRBJ1-4|TRBV23-1|NA
TGCGCCAGCAGTCAATCGGGACCGGGGACGGATGAAAAACTGTTTTTT
CASSQSGPGTDEKLFF
>NA|TRBJ2-1|TRBV27|TRBD2
TGTGCCAGCACCACGGGACTAGCAGGAAATGAGCAGTTCTTC
CASTTGLAGNEQFF
>NA|TRBJ1-2|TRBV4-2|NA
TGTGCCAGCAGCCAAGAGGGGACCGGACGTAACTATGGCTACACCTTC
CASSQEGTGRNYGYTF
>once|TRBJ2-5|TRBV19|TRBD1
TGTGCCAGTAGTTTTCGGACAGGGCTGCCCCAAGAGACCCAGTACTTC
CASSFRTGLPQETQYF
>NA|TRBJ2-3|TRBV3-1|TRBD2
TGTGCCAGCAGTCTACTAGCGGGGGAGAAAGATACGCAGTATTTT
CASSLLAGEKDTQYF
>few|TRBJ2-7|TRBV29-1|NA
TGCAGCGCTGGAGACTCCCGATACGAGCAGTACTTC
CSAGDSRYEQYF
>NA|TRBJ2-1|TRBV20-1|NA
TGCAGTGCTATTACGCCCACCCAGGGTTCCTACAATGAGCAGTTCTTC
CSAITPTQGSYNEQFF
>NA|TRBJ2-7|TRBV11-2|TRBD1
TGTGCCAGCAGCCGTACTGGGACAGGGGTTAACGAGCAGTACTTC
CASSRTGTGVNEQYF
>NA|TRBJ1-3|TRBV12-3/TRBV12-4|NA
TGTGCCAGCAGTTTGGGCGGGCTGAGGACCGGAAACACCATATATTTT
CASSLGGLRTGNTIYF
>NA|TRBJ2-2|TRBV24-1|NA
TGTGCCACCAGTGCTGGCGGAAACACCGGGGAGCTGTTTTTT
CATSAGGNTGELFF
>NA|TRBJ2-3|TRBV3-1|NA
TGTGCCAGCAGGCAAGGGCGATTTAGCGGCACAGATACGCAGTATTTT
CASRQGRFSGTDTQYF
>once|TRBJ2-7|TRBV5-1|NA
TGCGCCAGCAGCTTAGGGATAAGGGGATACGAGCAGTACTTC
CASSLGIRGYEQYF
>NA|TRBJ1-2|TRBV6-2/TRBV6-3|NA
TGTGCCAGCAGTTACTCGAACCGGGGGAGCCATGGCTACACCTTC
CASSYSNRGSHGYTF
>NA|TRBJ1-1|TRBV7-3|NA
TGTGCCAGCAGCTTAAGACCGAAGAGTGAAGCTTTCTTT
CASSLRPKSEAFF
>NA|TRBJ2-5|TRBV6-1|NA
TGTGCCAGCAGTTCTGGGGGATCGGAGACCCAGTACTTC
CASSSGGSETQYF
>NA|TRBJ1-2|TRBV19|NA
TGTGCCACCTCTCAGGTAATCTCCAGGAACTATGGCTACACCTTC
CATSQVISRNYGYTF
>once|TRBJ2-7|TRBV5-1|NA
TGCGCCAGCAGCTCGAAGGGACGAGTCGAGCAGTACTTC
CASSSKGRVEQYF
>NA|TRBJ1-2|TRBV5-4|NA
TGTGCCAGCAGCTTAGCATCAGCGAGGGGCTACACCTTC
CASSLASARGYTF
>NA|TRBJ2-2|TRBV5-1|TRBD1
TGCGCCAGCAGCAGCCCGGGACAGGGGGCAGTCACCGGGGAGCTGTTTTTT
CASSSPGQGAVTGELFF
>NA|TRBJ1-6|TRBV18|NA
TGTGCCAGCTCACCTCTTCCCGCAGGGGTGAATTCACCCCTCCACTTT
CASSPLPAGVNSPLHF
>NA|TRBJ1-5|TRBV27|NA
TGTGCCAGCAGTCTTAAGGGGGACAAGGGATCGGGGGGCAATCAGCCCCAGCATTTT
CASSLKGDKGSGGNQPQHF
>NA|TRBJ2-7|TRBV4-1|NA
TGCGCCAGCAGCAAAACAGCTAATTACTACGAGCAGTACTTC
CASSKTANYYEQYF
>NA|TRBJ2-6|TRBV3-1|NA
TGTGCCAGCAGCCAAGTGCGGGATCACTCTGGGGCCAACGTCCTGACTTTC
CASSQVRDHSGANVLTF
>NA|TRBJ1-2|TRBV27|NA
TGTGCCAGCAGGGGCGGAGACCGGGCTAACTATGGCTACACCTTC
CASRGGDRANYGYTF
>NA|TRBJ1-2|TRBV5-6|NA
TGTGCCAGCAGCTTGGAACAGCTCTATGGCTACACCTTC
CASSLEQLYGYTF
>NA|TRBJ1-2|TRBV25-1|NA
TGTGCCAGCAGTGAACAGGGTTTGGGCTACACCTTC
CASSEQGLGYTF
>NA|TRBJ2-2|TRBV6-5|NA
TGTGCCACCATGGGTGGGAGCCTGTACACCGGGGAGCTGTTTTTT
CATMGGSLYTGELFF